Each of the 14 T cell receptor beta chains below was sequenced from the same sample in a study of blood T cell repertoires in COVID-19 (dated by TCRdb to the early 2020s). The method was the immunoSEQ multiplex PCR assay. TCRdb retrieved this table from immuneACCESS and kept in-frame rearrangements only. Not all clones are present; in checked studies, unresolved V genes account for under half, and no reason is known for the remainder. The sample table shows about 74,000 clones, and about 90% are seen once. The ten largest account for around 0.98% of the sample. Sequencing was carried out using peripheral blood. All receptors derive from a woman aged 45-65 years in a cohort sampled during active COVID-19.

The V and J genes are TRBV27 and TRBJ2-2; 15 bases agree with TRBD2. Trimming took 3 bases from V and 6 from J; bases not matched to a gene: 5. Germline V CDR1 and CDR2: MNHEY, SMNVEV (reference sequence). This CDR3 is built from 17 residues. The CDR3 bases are TGTGCCAGCAGTTTGGGCCGGACTAGCGGGAGGGCCGGGGAGCTGTTTTTT. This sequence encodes CASSLGRTSGRAGELFF.

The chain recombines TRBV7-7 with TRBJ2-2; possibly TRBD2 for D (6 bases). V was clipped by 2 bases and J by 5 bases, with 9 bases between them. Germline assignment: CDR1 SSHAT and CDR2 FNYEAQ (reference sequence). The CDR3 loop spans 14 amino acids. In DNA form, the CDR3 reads TGTGCCAGCAGCTTAAGGGAGGCGACCGGGGAGCTGTTTTTT. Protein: CASSLREATGELFF.

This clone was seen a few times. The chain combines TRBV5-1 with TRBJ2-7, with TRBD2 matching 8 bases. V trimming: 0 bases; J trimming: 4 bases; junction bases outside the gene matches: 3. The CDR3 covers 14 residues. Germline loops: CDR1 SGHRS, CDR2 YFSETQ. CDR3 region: CASSLGAGVYEQYF. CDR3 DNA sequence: TGCGCCAGCAGCTTGGGAGCGGGAGTATACGAGCAGTACTTC.

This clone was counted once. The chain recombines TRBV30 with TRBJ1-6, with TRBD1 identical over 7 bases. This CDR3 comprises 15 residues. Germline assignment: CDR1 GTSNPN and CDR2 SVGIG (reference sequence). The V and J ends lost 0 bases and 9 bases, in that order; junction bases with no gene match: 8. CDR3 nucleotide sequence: TGTGCCTGGAGTGTAAAAGGGGGCGTTGGTTCACCCCTCCACTTT. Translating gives CAWSVKGGVGSPLHF. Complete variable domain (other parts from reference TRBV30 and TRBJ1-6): SQTIHQWPATLVQPVGSPLSLECTVEGTSNPNLYWYRQAAGRGLQLLFYSVGIGQISSEVPQNLSASRPQDRQFILSSKKLLLSDSGFYLCAWSVKGGVGSPLHFGNGTRLTVT.

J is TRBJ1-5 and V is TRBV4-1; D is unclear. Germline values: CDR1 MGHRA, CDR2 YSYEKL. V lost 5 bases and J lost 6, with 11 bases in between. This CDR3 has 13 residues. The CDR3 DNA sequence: TGCGCCAGCAGCAAAGCGGAGGGTCAGCCCCAGCATTTT. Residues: CASSKAEGQPQHF.

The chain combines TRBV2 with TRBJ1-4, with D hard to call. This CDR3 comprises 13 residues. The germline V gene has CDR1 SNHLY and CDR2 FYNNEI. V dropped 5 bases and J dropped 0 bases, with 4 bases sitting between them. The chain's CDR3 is CASSRATNEKLFF. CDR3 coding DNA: TGTGCCAGCAGTCGAGCAACTAATGAAAAACTGTTTTTT. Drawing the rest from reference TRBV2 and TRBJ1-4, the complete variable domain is EPEVTQTPSHQVTQMGQEVILRCVPISNHLYFYWYRQILGQKVEFLVSFYNNEISEKSEIFDDQFSVERPDGSNFTLKIRSTKLEDSAMYFCASSRATNEKLFFGSGTQLSVL.

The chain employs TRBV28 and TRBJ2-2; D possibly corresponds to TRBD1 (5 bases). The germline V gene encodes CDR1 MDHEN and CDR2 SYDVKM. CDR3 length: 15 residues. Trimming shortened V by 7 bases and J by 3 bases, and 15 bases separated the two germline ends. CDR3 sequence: CASNPRERDTGELFF. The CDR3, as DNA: TGTGCCAGCAACCCCAGGGAAAGAGACACCGGGGAGCTGTTTTTT.

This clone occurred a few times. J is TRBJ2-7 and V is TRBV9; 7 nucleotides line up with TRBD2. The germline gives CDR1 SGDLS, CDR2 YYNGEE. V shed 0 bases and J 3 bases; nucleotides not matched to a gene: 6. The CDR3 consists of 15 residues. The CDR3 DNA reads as TGTGCCAGCAGCGTAGAGCCTAGCGGAGACTACGAGCAGTACTTC. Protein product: CASSVEPSGDYEQYF.

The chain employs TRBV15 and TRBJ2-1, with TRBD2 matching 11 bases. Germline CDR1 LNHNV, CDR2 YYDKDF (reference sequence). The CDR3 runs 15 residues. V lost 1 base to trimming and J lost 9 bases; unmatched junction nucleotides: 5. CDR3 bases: TGTGCCACCAGCAGAGGGACTAGCGGGTTAGGTGAGCAGTTCTTC. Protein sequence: CATSRGTSGLGEQFF.

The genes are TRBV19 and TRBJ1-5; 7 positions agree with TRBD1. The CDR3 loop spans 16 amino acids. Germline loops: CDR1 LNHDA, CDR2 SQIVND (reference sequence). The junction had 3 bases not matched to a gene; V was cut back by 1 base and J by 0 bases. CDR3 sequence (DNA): TGTGCCAGTAGTATAGTAGGGACAGCTAGCAATCAGCCCCAGCATTTT. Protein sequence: CASSIVGTASNQPQHF.

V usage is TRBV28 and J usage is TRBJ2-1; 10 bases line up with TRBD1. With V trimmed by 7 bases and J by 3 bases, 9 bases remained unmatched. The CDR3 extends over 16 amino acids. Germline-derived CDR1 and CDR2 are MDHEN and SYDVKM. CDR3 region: CASNIAGQGFYNEQFF. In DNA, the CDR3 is TGTGCCAGCAATATTGCGGGACAGGGGTTCTACAATGAGCAGTTCTTC.

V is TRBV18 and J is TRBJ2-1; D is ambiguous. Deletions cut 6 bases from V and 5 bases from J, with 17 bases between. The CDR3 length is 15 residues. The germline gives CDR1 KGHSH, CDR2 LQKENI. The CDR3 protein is CASSQVLSTNNEQFF. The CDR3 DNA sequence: TGTGCCAGCTCCCAAGTACTGAGTACCAACAATGAGCAGTTCTTC.

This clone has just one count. CDR3 sequence reads: CASSLMTGIEAFF. CDR3 DNA: TGTGCCAGCAGTTTAATGACAGGGATTGAAGCTTTCTTT. The chain recombines TRBV28 with TRBJ1-1; 7 bases align to TRBD1. Germline V gene lookup returns CDR1 MDHEN and CDR2 SYDVKM. The CDR3 has 13 residues. Germline trimming cut 2 bases from V and 7 bases from J; bases unmatched to any gene: 4.

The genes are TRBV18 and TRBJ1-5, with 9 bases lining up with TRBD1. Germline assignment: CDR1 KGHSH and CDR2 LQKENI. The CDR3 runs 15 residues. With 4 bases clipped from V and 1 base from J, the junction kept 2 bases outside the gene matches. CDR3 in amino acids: CASSRGQGSNQPQHF. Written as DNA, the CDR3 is TGTGCCAGCTCACGAGGACAGGGGAGCAATCAGCCCCAGCATTTT. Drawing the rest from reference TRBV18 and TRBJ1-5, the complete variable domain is NAGVMQNPRHLVRRRGQEARLRCSPMKGHSHVYWYRQLPEEGLKFMVYLQKENIIDESGMPKERFSAEFPKEGPSILRIQQVVRGDSAAYFCASSRGQGSNQPQHFGDGTRLSIL.